Each of the 16 T cell receptor beta chains below was sequenced from the same sample in a study of T cell responses to AZD1222 COVID-19 vaccine. Profiling relied on immunoSEQ multiplex PCR, and the TCRdb table lists in-frame clones only, not all of them. The repertoire includes 110,000 to 150,000 clones, 75% to 90% of them detected once, and around 8% sits in the top ten. The sample in question was peripheral blood, obtained on day 0 of AZD1222 vaccination. These receptors originate from an adult in good health.

The genes are TRBV11-2 and TRBJ2-1, with D unresolved. CDR1 SGHAT and CDR2 FQNNGV come from the germline V gene. Trimming removed 1 base from V and 6 bases from J, with 4 bases in between. CDR3 length: 12 residues. This CDR3 is CASSLAGNEQFF. The CDR3 nucleotides read TGTGCCAGCAGCTTAGCAGGCAATGAGCAGTTCTTC. Full variable domain (remainder filled in from reference TRBV11-2 and TRBJ2-1): EAGVAQSPRYKIIEKRQSVAFWCNPISGHATLYWYQQILGQGPKLLIQFQNNGVVDDSQLPKDRFSAERLKGVDSTLKIQPAKLEDSAVYLCASSLAGNEQFFGPGTRLTVL.

The chain is built from TRBV5-4 and TRBJ1-6, with 7 bases fitting TRBD1. With V trimmed by 0 bases and J by 7 bases, 1 base remained unmatched. The CDR3 is 14 amino acids. Germline CDR1 reads SGHNT; CDR2 reads YYREEE (reference sequence). The CDR3 nucleotides are TGTGCCAGCAGCTTGGCGGGACAGAATTCACCCCTCCACTTT. This sequence encodes CASSLAGQNSPLHF.

The gene calls are TRBV27 and TRBJ1-2, with TRBD1 matching 10 bases. Trimming removed 10 bases from V and 6 bases from J; junction bases left unmatched: 8. Germline V gene sequence: CDR1 MNHEY, CDR2 SMNVEV (reference sequence). The CDR3 totals 13 residues. The chain's CDR3 is CATRDRGWDGYTF. As DNA, the CDR3 is TGTGCCACTCGGGACAGGGGCTGGGATGGCTACACCTTC.

The V call is TRBV7-9, the J call TRBJ2-2; 9 bases agree with TRBD2. Germline V CDR1 and CDR2: SEHNR, FQNEAQ (reference sequence). This CDR3 spans 15 amino acids. Trimming cost V 3 bases and J 5 bases; bases outside gene matches: 4. In DNA, the CDR3 is TGTGCCAGCAGCTTTAGCGGGGGTCGTACCGGGGAGCTGTTTTTT. This sequence encodes CASSFSGGRTGELFF.

The chain combines TRBV18 with TRBJ1-6, with 7 positions matching TRBD1. This CDR3 spans 18 amino acids. Germline CDR1 is KGHSH and CDR2 is LQKENI. V shed 3 bases and J 8 bases; nucleotides not matched to a gene: 16. The CDR3 region has the DNA TGTGCCAGCTCACCGAGGGACCTACAGGGGAGCGATCATTCACCCCTCCACTTT. This gives the protein CASSPRDLQGSDHSPLHF.

The chain joins TRBV5-1 to TRBJ1-1; 8 positions match TRBD1. The CDR3 runs 14 residues. The germline V gene has CDR1 SGHRS and CDR2 YFSETQ. The V and J ends lost 2 bases and 1 base, in that order; junction bases with no gene match: 1. The CDR3 here is CASSFDRGNTEAFF. The DNA of the CDR3 is TGCGCCAGCAGCTTCGACAGGGGGAACACTGAAGCTTTCTTT.

The chain has TRBV5-4 and TRBJ2-4; D ambiguous. V gave up 1 base and J gave up 7 bases, with 9 bases separating them. Germline lookup yields CDR1 SGHNT and CDR2 YYREEE (reference sequence). CDR3 length: 13 amino acids. The CDR3 DNA sequence: TGTGCCAGCAGCTTGAAGGACCTCAACATTCAGTACTTC. Protein product: CASSLKDLNIQYF. The whole variable domain, filled in from reference TRBV5-4 and TRBJ2-4, reads ETGVTQSPTHLIKTRGQQVTLRCSSQSGHNTVSWYQQALGQGPQFIFQYYREEENGRGNFPPRFSGLQFPNYSSELNVNALELDDSALYLCASSLKDLNIQYFGAGTRLSVL.

J is TRBJ1-2 and V is TRBV5-1; TRBD1 matches 9 bases. Germline assignment: CDR1 SGHRS and CDR2 YFSETQ. This CDR3 is built from 14 residues. The ends lost 4 bases at V and 7 bases at J; junction bases unmatched: 8. The CDR3 loop is CASSREGQGSGYTF. DNA for the CDR3: TGCGCCAGCAGCCGGGAGGGACAGGGAAGTGGCTACACCTTC. The full variable domain, its missing parts supplied by reference TRBV5-1 and TRBJ1-2, is KAGVTQTPRYLIKTRGQQVTLSCSPISGHRSVSWYQQTPGQGLQFLFEYFSETQRNKGNFPGRFSGRQFSNSRSEMNVSTLELGDSALYLCASSREGQGSGYTFGSGTRLTVV.

The CDR3 sequence is CASSQTGYTIYF. In DNA form, the CDR3 reads TGTGCCAGCAGCCAGACAGGGTACACCATATATTTT. The V call is TRBV2, the J call TRBJ1-3; 7 bases are shared with TRBD1. In germline, CDR1 is SNHLY, CDR2 FYNNEI. The CDR3 length is 12 residues. Germline trimming cut 6 bases from V and 8 bases from J; bases unmatched to any gene: 4.

This clone was found a few times. V gene TRBV30 combines with J gene TRBJ1-6; 8 nucleotides agree with TRBD1. With 3 bases clipped from V and 9 bases from J, the junction kept 7 bases outside the gene matches. The germline gives CDR1 GTSNPN, CDR2 SVGIG (reference sequence). The CDR3 runs to 14 residues. The CDR3 here is CAWSPGQEFSPLHF. CDR3 coding DNA: TGTGCCTGGAGCCCGGGACAGGAGTTTTCACCCCTCCACTTT.

The rearrangement joins TRBV19 to TRBJ1-1; TRBD1 might be the D (6 bases). V lost 10 bases and J 4 bases, leaving 16 bases between the germline ends. In germline, CDR1 is LNHDA, CDR2 SQIVND (reference sequence). This CDR3 is 13 amino acids long. Here the CDR3 reads CATAGGLVTEAFF. The CDR3, as DNA: TGTGCCACTGCTGGGGGGCTGGTCACTGAAGCTTTCTTT.

This chain joins TRBV12-3 or TRBV12-4 and TRBJ2-7; 9 bases line up with TRBD1. CDR3 length: 13 amino acids. With 7 bases clipped from V and 7 bases from J, the junction kept 8 bases outside the gene matches. The chain's CDR3 is CASIGQGMGEQYF. As DNA, the CDR3 is TGTGCCAGCATCGGACAGGGGATGGGGGAGCAGTACTTC.

This chain connects TRBV3-1 (or the pseudogene TRBV3-2) to TRBJ2-7; D ambiguous. Germline lookup yields CDR1 LGHDT and CDR2 YNNKEL (reference sequence). Trimming left V 1 base short and J 1 base short, with 11 bases between. The CDR3 length is 15 residues. The CDR3 here is CASSQGNSKSYEQYF. CDR3 DNA sequence: TGTGCCAGCAGCCAAGGGAATAGCAAATCCTACGAGCAGTACTTC.

J is TRBJ1-5 and V is TRBV7-2; 10 nucleotides match TRBD1. The CDR3 totals 14 residues. Trimming at V came to 5 bases and at J to 4 bases, leaving 2 bases not matched to a gene. Germline V gene data show CDR1 as SGHTA and CDR2 as FQGNSA. The CDR3 spells CASSPGQGNQPQHF. The CDR3, as DNA: TGTGCCAGCAGCCCGGGACAGGGGAATCAGCCCCAGCATTTT. The full variable domain, its missing parts supplied by reference TRBV7-2 and TRBJ1-5, is GAGVSQSPSNKVTEKGKDVELRCDPISGHTALYWYRQSLGQGLEFLIYFQGNSAPDKSGLPSDRFSAERTGGSVSTLTIQRTQQEDSAVYLCASSPGQGNQPQHFGDGTRLSIL.

The V gene is TRBV7-9, the J gene TRBJ2-5, with a possible D match to TRBD1 (6 bases). Trimming cost V 3 bases and J 5 bases, with 16 bases left between them. CDR1 SEHNR and CDR2 FQNEAQ come from the germline V gene (reference sequence). The CDR3 consists of 15 residues. The CDR3 DNA reads TGTGCCAGCAGCTTCCCACATACAGGGCAGGAGACCCAGTACTTC. The encoded protein is CASSFPHTGQETQYF.

This clone was observed a single time. CDR3 protein: CASSQDRNNQPQHF. The CDR3, as DNA: TGTGCCAGCTCCCAAGACAGAAACAATCAGCCCCAGCATTTT. The chain uses TRBV18 and TRBJ1-5, with D perhaps matching TRBD1 (5 bases). CDR1 and CDR2 (germline): KGHSH, LQKENI. This CDR3 spans 14 amino acids. V lost 6 bases to trimming and J lost 3 bases, with 12 bases between them.